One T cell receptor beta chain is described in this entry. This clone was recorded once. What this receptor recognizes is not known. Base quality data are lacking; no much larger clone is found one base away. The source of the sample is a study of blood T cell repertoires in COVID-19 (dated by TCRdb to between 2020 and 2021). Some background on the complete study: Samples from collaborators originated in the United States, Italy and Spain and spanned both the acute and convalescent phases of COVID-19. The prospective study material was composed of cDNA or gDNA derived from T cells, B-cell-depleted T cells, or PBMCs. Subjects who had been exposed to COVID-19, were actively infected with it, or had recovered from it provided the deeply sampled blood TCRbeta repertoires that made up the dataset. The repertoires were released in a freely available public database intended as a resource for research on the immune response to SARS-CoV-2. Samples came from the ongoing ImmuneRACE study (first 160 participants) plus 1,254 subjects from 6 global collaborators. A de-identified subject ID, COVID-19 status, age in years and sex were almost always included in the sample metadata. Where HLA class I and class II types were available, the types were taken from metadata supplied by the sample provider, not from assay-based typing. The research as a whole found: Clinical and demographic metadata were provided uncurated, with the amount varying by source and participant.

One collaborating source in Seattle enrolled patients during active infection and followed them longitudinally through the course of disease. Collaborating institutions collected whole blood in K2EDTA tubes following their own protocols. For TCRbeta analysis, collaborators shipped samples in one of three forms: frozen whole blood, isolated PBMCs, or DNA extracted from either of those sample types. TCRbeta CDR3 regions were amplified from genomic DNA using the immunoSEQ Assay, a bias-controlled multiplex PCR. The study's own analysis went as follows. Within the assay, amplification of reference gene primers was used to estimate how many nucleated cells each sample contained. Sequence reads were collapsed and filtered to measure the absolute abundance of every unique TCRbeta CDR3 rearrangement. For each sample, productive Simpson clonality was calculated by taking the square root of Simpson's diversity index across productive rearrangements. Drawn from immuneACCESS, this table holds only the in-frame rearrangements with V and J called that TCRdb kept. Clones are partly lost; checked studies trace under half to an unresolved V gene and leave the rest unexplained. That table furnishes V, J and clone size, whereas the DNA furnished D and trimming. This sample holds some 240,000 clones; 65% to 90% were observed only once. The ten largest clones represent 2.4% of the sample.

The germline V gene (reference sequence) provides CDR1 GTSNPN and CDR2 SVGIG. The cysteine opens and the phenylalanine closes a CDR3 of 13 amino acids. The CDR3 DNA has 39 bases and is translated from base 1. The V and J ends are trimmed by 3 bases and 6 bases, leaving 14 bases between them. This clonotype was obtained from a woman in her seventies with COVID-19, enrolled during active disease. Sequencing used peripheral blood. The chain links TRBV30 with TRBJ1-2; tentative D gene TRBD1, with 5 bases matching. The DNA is TGTGCCTGGAGGCCCGGGACTTCAAATGGCTACACCTTC. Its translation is CAWRPGTSNGYTF.